A single sample gave rise to the 8 T cell receptor beta chains below, sequenced in a study of T cell responses to AZD1222 COVID-19 vaccine. Profiled with immunoSEQ multiplex PCR; TCRdb holds only in-frame clones, not every one. Seen here are about 140,000 clones, nearly 95% observed once, and the top ten hold 3.5% to 4.5%. This sample comprised peripheral blood, obtained 28 days after the second AZD1222 dose. These receptors originate from an adult who received the AZD1222 COVID-19 vaccine.

As regards this clone: The junction shows a germline mismatch at one end, possibly a read error. The genes are TRBV7-2 and TRBJ2-4; 11 bases align to TRBD2. Germline loops: CDR1 SGHTA, CDR2 FQGNSA. CDR3 length: 15 residues. The CDR3 DNA sequence: TGTGCCAGCAGCTTAGGCGGGATCACTAGCGGGAGTCCCCAGTTC. This translates into CASSLGGITSGSPQF.

This rearrangement joins TRBV19 to TRBJ1-5; D remains ambiguous. CDR3 length: 15 amino acids. V was shortened by 3 bases and J by 2 bases, with 11 bases between the two germline ends. CDR1 is LNHDA and CDR2 is SQIVND in the germline V gene (reference sequence). The CDR3 spells CASSIGQSRNQPQHF. CDR3 nucleotides: TGTGCCAGTAGTATCGGGCAGTCGCGCAATCAGCCCCAGCATTTT.

This chain connects TRBV19 to TRBJ1-1; D is ambiguous. The CDR3 is 13 residues long. Per germline, CDR1 LNHDA and CDR2 SQIVND (reference sequence). V lost 7 bases, J lost 5 bases, and 14 bases lay in between. Here the CDR3 reads CASKGREWTEAFF. The CDR3 DNA follows: TGTGCCAGTAAAGGCCGGGAGTGGACTGAAGCTTTCTTT.

CDR3 in DNA: TGTGCCAGCTCCGCTAGCGGGCAGACCTACAATGAGCAGTTCTTC. It codes for CASSASGQTYNEQFF. The chain uses TRBV9 and TRBJ2-1, with 8 positions matching TRBD2. The CDR3 is 15 amino acids. Trimming cost V 7 bases and J 2 bases; bases outside gene matches: 8. The V gene's germline CDR1 is SGDLS and CDR2 YYNGEE.

Only one count was recorded for this clone. This chain links TRBV28 with TRBJ1-1, with D uncertain. The germline V and J ends were trimmed by 6 bases and 1 base, with 12 bases remaining between them. The germline V gene has CDR1 MDHEN and CDR2 SYDVKM. This CDR3 is 14 amino acids long. This chain's CDR3 is CASSIPHGNTEAFF. Here the CDR3 DNA reads TGTGCCAGCAGCATTCCACACGGGAACACTGAAGCTTTCTTT.

The chain combines TRBV9 with TRBJ2-1; TRBD1 matches 7 bases. The junction had 10 bases not matched to a gene; V was cut back by 3 bases and J by 4 bases. The CDR3 is 16 residues long. Germline assignment: CDR1 SGDLS and CDR2 YYNGEE. The CDR3 sequence is CASSAAGTAMYNEQFF. The CDR3, as DNA: TGTGCCAGCAGCGCGGCCGGGACAGCTATGTACAATGAGCAGTTCTTC.

V gene TRBV28 combines with J gene TRBJ1-1, with D maybe TRBD1 (5 bases). V was pared by 7 bases and J by 0 bases, with 18 bases between. The germline CDR1 and CDR2 sequences are MDHEN and SYDVKM. This CDR3 is built from 16 residues. CDR3 DNA sequence: TGTGCCAGCAACCCCGAGGGACCAGTAATGAACACTGAAGCTTTCTTT. Translation: CASNPEGPVMNTEAFF. Together with reference TRBV28 and TRBJ1-1, the CDR3 gives the full variable domain: DVKVTQSSRYLVKRTGEKVFLECVQDMDHENMFWYRQDPGLGLRLIYFSYDVKMKEKGDIPEGYSVSREKKERFSLILESASTNQTSMYLCASNPEGPVMNTEAFFGQGTRLTVV.

This chain links TRBV6-2 or TRBV6-3 with TRBJ1-5; 10 bases map to TRBD1. J was trimmed by 3 bases and V by 1 base; bases with no gene match: 6. Looked up from germline, CDR1 is MNHEY and CDR2 is SVGEGT. This CDR3 is 17 amino acids long. The CDR3 loop is CASSYLKGQGYNQPQHF. As DNA, the CDR3 is TGTGCCAGCAGTTACTTAAAGGGACAGGGGTACAATCAGCCCCAGCATTTT.